These 5 T cell receptor beta chains share one sample of origin, sequenced in a study of blood T cells in healthy people across ages. It was with a sample-barcoded 5' primer and a J-beta primer mix that a second PCR of roughly 7 to 12 cycles was run. One entry per CDR3 protein results from TCRdb running MiXCR on the 5' RACE reads. The sample consists of hundreds of thousands of distinct CDR3 sequences, 32% of them appearing once. Sequencing used blood. The receptors originated from a woman aged 80 or over in good health.

The table lists this clonotype with a few counts. Since a much larger clone is just one base distant, this may be a read error. This chain links TRBV5-1 with TRBJ2-7; D possibly corresponds to TRBD2 (6 bases). Trimming shortened V by 3 bases and J by 3 bases, and 13 bases separated the two germline ends. This CDR3 spans 14 amino acids. The germline CDR1 and CDR2 sequences are SGHRS and YFSETQ. The CDR3 DNA reads TGCGCCAGCAGCTGGGGGGTTTCGGGCTACGAGCAGTACTTC. Translated, it gives CASSWGVSGYEQYF.

The chain recombines TRBV7-2 with TRBJ2-1; no firm D call. Trimming shortened V by 0 bases and J by 9 bases, and 9 bases separated the two germline ends. Germline V gene data show CDR1 as SGHTA and CDR2 as FQGNSA. The CDR3 contains 13 residues. CDR3 loop: CASSLAIVGEQFF. The DNA for the CDR3 is TGTGCCAGCAGCTTAGCTATTGTAGGTGAGCAGTTCTTC.

This clonotype has ten or more counts. At one end, the junction sequence differs from germline, possibly due to a read error. CDR3 residues: CASNERSSNNEQFF. The DNA of the CDR3 is TGTGCCAGCAATGAGCGGAGCTCCAACAATGAGCAGTTCTTC. The J gene is TRBJ2-1, the V gene TRBV6-1, with D tentatively TRBD2 (5 bases). Germline-derived CDR1 and CDR2 are MNHNS and SASEGT. CDR3 length: 14 residues.

Concerning this clonotype: An end of the junction differs from the germline gene, which may be a read error. The chain uses TRBV27 and TRBJ1-6; D call uncertain. CDR1 and CDR2 (germline): MNHEY, SMNVEV (reference sequence). The CDR3 spans 14 residues. CDR3 DNA: TGTGCCTGCAGCCGGGAGCAAGGGCGATCACCCCTCCACTTT. Its protein product is CACSREQGRSPLHF.

The chain carries TRBV20-1 and TRBJ1-6; 7 bases are a match to TRBD1. CDR1 is DFQATT and CDR2 is SNEGSKA in the germline V gene (reference sequence). This CDR3 has 15 residues. J lost 6 bases, V lost 3 bases, and 8 bases had no gene match. The DNA for the CDR3 is TGCAGTGCTAGGGCGACAGGGAATAGTAATTCACCCCTCCACTTT. Translating gives CSARATGNSNSPLHF.